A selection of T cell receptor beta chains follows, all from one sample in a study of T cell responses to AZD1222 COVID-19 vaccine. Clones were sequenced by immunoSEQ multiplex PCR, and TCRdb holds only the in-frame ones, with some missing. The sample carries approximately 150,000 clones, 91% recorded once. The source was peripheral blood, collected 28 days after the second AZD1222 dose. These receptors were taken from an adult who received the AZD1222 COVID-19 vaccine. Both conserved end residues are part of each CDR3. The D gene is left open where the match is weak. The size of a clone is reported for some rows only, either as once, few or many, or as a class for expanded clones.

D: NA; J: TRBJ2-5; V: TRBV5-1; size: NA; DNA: TGCGCCAGCAGCTTGGTGGGCAGTACGAGAGAGACCCAGTACTTC; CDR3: CASSLVGSTRETQYF
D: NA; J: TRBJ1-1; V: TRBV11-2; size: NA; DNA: TGTGCCAGCAGCTTATTCGGAGGGGACACTGAAGCTTTCTTT; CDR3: CASSLFGGDTEAFF
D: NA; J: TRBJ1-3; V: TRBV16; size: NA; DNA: TGTGCCAGCAGCCAATCTTATCGGGGCAGCTCTGGAAACACCATATATTTT; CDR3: CASSQSYRGSSGNTIYF
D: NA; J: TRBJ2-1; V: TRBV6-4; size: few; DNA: TGTGCCAGCAGTGACTCGGGGGAGGTAAATGAGCAGTTCTTC; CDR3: CASSDSGEVNEQFF
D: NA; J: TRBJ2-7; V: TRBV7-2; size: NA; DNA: TGTGCCAGCAGCTTAGGGCGGGGCCCCTCCTACGAGCAGTACTTC; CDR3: CASSLGRGPSYEQYF
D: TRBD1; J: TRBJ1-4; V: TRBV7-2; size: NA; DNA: TGTGCCAGCGGCGACAGGGATGAAAAACTGTTTTTT; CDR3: CASGDRDEKLFF
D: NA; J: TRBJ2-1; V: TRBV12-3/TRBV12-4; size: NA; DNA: TGTGCCAGCAGCACCCCGCCTGAGCAGTTCTTC; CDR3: CASSTPPEQFF
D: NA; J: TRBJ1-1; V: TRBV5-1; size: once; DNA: TGCGCCAGCAGCCCCGGCGCCCAAGAGGGGAAAGCTTTCTTT; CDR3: CASSPGAQEGKAFF
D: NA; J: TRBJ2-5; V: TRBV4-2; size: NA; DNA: TGTGCCAGCAGCCAAGATCCAGGGGAAGAGACCCAGTACTTC; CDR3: CASSQDPGEETQYF
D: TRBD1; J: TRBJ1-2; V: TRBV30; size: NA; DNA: TGTGCCGGTCCTCGACAGGGCCATGGCTACACCTTC; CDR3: CAGPRQGHGYTF
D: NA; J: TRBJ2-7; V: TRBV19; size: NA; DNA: TGTGCCAGTAGTATAGCGGACTCCTACGAGCAGTACTTC; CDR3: CASSIADSYEQYF
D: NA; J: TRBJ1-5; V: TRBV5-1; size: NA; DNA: TGCGCCAGCTCCCAGGACGGATATAGCAATCAGCCCCAGCATTTT; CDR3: CASSQDGYSNQPQHF
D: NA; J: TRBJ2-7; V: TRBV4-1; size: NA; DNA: TGCGCCAGCAGCCAAGGACGACAGGTCTCCTACGAGCAGTACTTC; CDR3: CASSQGRQVSYEQYF
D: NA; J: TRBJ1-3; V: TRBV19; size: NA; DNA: TGTGCCAGTAGTCGACTCAACACCATATATTTT; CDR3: CASSRLNTIYF
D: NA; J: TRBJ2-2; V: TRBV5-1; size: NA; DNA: TGCGCCAGCAGCCCAGTACCCGGGGAGCTGTTTTTT; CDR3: CASSPVPGELFF
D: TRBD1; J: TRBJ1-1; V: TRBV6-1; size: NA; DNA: TGTGCCAGCAGTTATGACAGGGTGAACACTGAAGCTTTCTTT; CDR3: CASSYDRVNTEAFF
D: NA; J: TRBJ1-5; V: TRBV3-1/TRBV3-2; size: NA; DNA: TGTGCCAGCAGCCAAGTTTGGGAGGGTAGCAATCAGCCCCAGCATTTT; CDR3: CASSQVWEGSNQPQHF
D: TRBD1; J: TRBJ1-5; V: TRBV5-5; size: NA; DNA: TGTGCCAGCAGAAAAGACAGGGGAGGCAATCAGCCCCAGCATTTT; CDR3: CASRKDRGGNQPQHF
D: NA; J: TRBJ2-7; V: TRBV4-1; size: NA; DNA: TGCGCCAGCAGCCCATCGAGAGGGTCCCGAGCTCTCTACGAGCAGTACTTC; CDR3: CASSPSRGSRALYEQYF
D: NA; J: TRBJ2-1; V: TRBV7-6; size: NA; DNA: TGTGCCAGCAGCTTAATCGGCGAGTACAATGAGCAGTTCTTC; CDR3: CASSLIGEYNEQFF
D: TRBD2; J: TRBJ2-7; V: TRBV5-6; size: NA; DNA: TGTGCCAGCACGCTAGCGGGAGTCTCCGAGCAGTACTTC; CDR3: CASTLAGVSEQYF
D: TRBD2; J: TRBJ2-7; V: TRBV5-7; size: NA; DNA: TGTGCCAGCAGCTTCCCGACTAGCGCCACGACTCGGGCGGCTTACGAGCAGTACTTC; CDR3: CASSFPTSATTRAAYEQYF
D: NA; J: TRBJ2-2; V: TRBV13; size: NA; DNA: TGTGCCAGCAGCTTGTTGGAGGACACCGGGGAGCTGTTTTTT; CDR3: CASSLLEDTGELFF
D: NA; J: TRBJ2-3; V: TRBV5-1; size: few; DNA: TGCGCCAGCAGCTCCTTACTGAGCACAGATACGCAGTATTTT; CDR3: CASSSLLSTDTQYF
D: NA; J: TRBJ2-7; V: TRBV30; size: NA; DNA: TGTGCCTGGAGTTTGAGCTCCTACGAGCAGTACTTC; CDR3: CAWSLSSYEQYF
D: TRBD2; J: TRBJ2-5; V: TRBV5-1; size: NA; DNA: TGCGCCAGCACGGCCATGCGGGGGGGCAAAGAGACCCAGTACTTC; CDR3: CASTAMRGGKETQYF
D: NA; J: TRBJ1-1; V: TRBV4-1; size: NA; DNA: TGCGCCAGCAGCCAAGACGATGGACTGACGAACACTGAAGCTTTCTTT; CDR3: CASSQDDGLTNTEAFF
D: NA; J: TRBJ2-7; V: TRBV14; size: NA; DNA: TGTGCCAGCAGTCCCGGGACACCACCCTACGAGCAGTACTTC; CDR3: CASSPGTPPYEQYF
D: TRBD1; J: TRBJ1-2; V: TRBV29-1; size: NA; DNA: TGCAGCGTTGACCGAAAGGACAGGTTCTATGGCTACACCTTC; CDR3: CSVDRKDRFYGYTF
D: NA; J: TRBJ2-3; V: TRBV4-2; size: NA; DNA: TGTGCCAGCCTAGAAGGGGGGGCGAGGACAGATACGCAGTATTTT; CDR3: CASLEGGARTDTQYF
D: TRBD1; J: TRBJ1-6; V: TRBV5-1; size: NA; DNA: TGCGCCAGCAGCTGGGGGACAGAAAATTCACCCCTCCACTTT; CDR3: CASSWGTENSPLHF
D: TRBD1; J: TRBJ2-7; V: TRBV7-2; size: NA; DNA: TGTGCCAGCAGTCATAGACAGGGGGGGGACTACGAGCAGTACTTC; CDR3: CASSHRQGGDYEQYF
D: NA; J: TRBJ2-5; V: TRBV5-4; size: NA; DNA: TGTGCCAGCAGCCCGTCTGAGGGTTACCAAGAGACCCAGTACTTC; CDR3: CASSPSEGYQETQYF
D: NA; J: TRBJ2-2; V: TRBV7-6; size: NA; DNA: TGTGCCAGCAGCCACGAAGGCGGGGAGCTGTTTTTT; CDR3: CASSHEGGELFF
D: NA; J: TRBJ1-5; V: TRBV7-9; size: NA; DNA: TGTGCCAGCAGCCTTCGGACTGCGGATAGCAATCAGCCCCAGCATTTT; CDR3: CASSLRTADSNQPQHF
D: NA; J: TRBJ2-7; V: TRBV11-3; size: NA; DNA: TGTGCCAGCAGCTTGAACAGGGGTCAGGGAGGCCGGGAGCAGTACTTC; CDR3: CASSLNRGQGGREQYF
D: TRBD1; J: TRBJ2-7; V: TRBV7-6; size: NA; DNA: TGTGCCAGCAGCTTAAACAGGGGCTACGAGCAGTACTTC; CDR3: CASSLNRGYEQYF
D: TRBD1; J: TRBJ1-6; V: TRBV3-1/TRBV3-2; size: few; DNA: TGTGCCAGCAGCCAAGATAGGGGGACAGGGTCCGATTCACCCCTCCACTTT; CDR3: CASSQDRGTGSDSPLHF
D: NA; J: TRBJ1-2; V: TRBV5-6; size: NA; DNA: TGTGCCAGCAGTACCACTCCCGCGACTAACTATGGCTACACCTTC; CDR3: CASSTTPATNYGYTF
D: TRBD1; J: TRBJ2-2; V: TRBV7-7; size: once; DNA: TGTGCTAGCAGCCCCGGGACAGGGTGGTCCACCGGGGAGCTGTTTTTT; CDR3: CASSPGTGWSTGELFF
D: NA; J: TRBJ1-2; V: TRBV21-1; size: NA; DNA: TGTGCCAGCAGCAGGGGGATGTGCGGCTACACCTTC; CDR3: CASSRGMCGYTF
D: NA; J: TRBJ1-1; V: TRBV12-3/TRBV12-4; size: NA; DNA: TGTGCCAGCTCCCGAACTGAAGCTTTCTTT; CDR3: CASSRTEAFF
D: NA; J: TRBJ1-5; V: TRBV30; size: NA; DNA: TGTGCCTGGCCCCGGGGGGGGGCCGACAATCAGCCCCAGCATTTT; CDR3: CAWPRGGADNQPQHF
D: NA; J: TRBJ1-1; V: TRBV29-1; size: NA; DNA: TGCAGCGTTGATTCCCCCGGAGAAGCTTTCTTT; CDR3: CSVDSPGEAFF
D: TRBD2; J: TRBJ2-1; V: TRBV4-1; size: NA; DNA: TGCGCCAGCAGCCAAGAGGGGACTAGCGGGAGGTGGGATGAGCAGTTCTTC; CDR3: CASSQEGTSGRWDEQFF
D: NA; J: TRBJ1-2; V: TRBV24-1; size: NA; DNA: TGTGCCACCAGTGCCGCTCTTAACTATGGCTACACCTTC; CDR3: CATSAALNYGYTF
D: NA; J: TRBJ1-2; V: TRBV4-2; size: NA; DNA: TGTGCCAGCAGCCAAGATCTCGGGAGTGGCTACACCTTC; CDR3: CASSQDLGSGYTF
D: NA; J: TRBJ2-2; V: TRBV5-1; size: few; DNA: TGCGCCAGCAGCGTTGGTAGGAGGGGGAACACCGGGGAGCTGTTTTTT; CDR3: CASSVGRRGNTGELFF